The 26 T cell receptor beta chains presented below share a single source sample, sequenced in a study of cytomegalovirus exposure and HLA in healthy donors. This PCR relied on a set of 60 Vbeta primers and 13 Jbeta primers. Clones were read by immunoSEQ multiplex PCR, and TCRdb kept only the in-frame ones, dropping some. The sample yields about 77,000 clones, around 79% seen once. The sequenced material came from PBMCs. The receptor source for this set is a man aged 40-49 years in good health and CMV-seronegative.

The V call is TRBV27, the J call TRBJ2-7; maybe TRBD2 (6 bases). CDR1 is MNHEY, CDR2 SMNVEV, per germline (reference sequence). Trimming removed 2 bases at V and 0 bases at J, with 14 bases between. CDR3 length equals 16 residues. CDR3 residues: CASSLGPSEFSYEQYF. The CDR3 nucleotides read TGTGCCAGCAGTTTAGGTCCTAGCGAGTTCTCCTACGAGCAGTACTTC.

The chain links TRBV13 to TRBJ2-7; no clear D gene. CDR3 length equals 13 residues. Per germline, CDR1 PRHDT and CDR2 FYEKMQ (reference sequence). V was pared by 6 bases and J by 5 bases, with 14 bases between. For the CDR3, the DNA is TGTGCCAGCAGTGGAGATGGCTTACACGAGCAGTACTTC. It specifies CASSGDGLHEQYF.

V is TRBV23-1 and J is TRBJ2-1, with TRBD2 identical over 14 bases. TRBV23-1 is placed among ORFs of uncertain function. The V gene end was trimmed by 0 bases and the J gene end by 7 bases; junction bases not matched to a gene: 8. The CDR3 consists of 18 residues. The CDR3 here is CASSQSLGLAGAANEQFF. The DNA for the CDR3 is TGCGCCAGCAGTCAATCCCTGGGACTAGCGGGAGCTGCAAATGAGCAGTTCTTC.

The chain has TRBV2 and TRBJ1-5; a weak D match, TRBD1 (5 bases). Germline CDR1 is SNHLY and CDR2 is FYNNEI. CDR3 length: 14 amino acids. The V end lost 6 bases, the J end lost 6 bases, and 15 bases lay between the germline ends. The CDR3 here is CASSVVGGVQPQHF. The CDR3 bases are TGTGCCAGCAGCGTTGTTGGGGGGGTTCAGCCCCAGCATTTT. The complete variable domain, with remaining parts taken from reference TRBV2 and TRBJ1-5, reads EPEVTQTPSHQVTQMGQEVILRCVPISNHLYFYWYRQILGQKVEFLVSFYNNEISEKSEIFDDQFSVERPDGSNFTLKIRSTKLEDSAMYFCASSVVGGVQPQHFGDGTRLSIL.

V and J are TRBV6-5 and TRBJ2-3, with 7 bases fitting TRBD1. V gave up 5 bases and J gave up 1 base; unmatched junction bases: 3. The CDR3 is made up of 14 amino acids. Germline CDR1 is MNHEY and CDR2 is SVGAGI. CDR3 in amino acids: CASSLTGGTDTQYF. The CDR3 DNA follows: TGTGCCAGCAGTCTAACAGGGGGCACAGATACGCAGTATTTT.

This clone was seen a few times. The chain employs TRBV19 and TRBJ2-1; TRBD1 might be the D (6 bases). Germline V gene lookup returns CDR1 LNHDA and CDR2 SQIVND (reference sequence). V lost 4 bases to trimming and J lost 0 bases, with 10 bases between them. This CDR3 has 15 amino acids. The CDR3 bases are TGTGCCAGTAGTACAGGGGCTAGCTCCTACAATGAGCAGTTCTTC. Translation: CASSTGASSYNEQFF.

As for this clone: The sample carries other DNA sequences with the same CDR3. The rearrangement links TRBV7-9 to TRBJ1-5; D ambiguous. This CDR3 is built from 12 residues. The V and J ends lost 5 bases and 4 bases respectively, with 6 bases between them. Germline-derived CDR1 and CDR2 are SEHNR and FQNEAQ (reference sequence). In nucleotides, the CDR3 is TGTGCCAGCAGCCTCGAGAATCAGCCCCAGCATTTT. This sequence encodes CASSLENQPQHF.

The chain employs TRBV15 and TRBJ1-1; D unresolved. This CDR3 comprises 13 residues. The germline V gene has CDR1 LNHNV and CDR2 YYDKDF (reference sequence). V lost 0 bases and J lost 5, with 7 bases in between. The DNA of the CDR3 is TGTGCCACCAGCAGAGACCCGGGGACTGAAGCTTTCTTT. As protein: CATSRDPGTEAFF.

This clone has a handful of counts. CDR3 residues: CASSLLASRETQYF. The CDR3 bases are TGTGCCAGCAGCCTCCTAGCTTCCAGGGAGACCCAGTACTTC. This chain joins TRBV9 and TRBJ2-5; D is perhaps TRBD2 (5 bases). The CDR3 loop spans 14 amino acids. The germline V gene has CDR1 SGDLS and CDR2 YYNGEE. Trimming took off 4 bases at V and 5 bases at J, with 15 bases between the two ends. The full variable domain, its missing parts supplied by reference TRBV9 and TRBJ2-5, is DSGVTQTPKHLITATGQRVTLRCSPRSGDLSVYWYQQSLDQGLQFLIQYYNGEERAKGNILERFSAQQFPDLHSELNLSSLELGDSALYFCASSLLASRETQYFGPGTRLLVL.

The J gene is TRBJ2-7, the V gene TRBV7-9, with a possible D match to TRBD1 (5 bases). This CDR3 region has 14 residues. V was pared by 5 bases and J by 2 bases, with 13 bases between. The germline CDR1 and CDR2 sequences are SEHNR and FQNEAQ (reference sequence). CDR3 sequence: CASSGRVRTYEQYF. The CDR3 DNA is TGTGCCAGCAGCGGCAGGGTCCGGACCTACGAGCAGTACTTC. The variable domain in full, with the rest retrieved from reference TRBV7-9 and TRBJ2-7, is DTGVSQNPRHKITKRGQNVTFRCDPISEHNRLYWYRQTLGQGPEFLTYFQNEAQLEKSRLLSDRFSAERPKGSFSTLEIQRTEQGDSAMYLCASSGRVRTYEQYFGPGTRLTVT.

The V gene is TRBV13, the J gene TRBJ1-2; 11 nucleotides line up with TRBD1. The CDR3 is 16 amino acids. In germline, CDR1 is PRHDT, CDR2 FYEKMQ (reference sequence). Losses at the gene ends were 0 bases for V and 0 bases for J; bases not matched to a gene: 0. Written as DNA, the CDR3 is TGTGCCAGCAGCTTAGGGGACAGGGGGCCTAACTATGGCTACACCTTC. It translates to CASSLGDRGPNYGYTF.

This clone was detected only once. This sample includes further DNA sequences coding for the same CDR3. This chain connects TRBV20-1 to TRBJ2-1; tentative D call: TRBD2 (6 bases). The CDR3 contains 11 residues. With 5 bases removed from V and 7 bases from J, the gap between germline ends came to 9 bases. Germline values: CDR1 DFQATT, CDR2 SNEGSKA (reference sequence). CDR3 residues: CSASRGNEQFF. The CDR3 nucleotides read TGCAGTGCTTCCCGGGGGAATGAGCAGTTCTTC.

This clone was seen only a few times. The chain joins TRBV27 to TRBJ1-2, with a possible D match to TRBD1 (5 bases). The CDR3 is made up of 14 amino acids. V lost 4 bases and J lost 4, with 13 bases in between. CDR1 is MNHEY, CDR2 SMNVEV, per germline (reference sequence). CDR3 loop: CASSYWGGGYGYTF. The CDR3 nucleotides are TGTGCCAGCAGTTATTGGGGGGGAGGCTATGGCTACACCTTC.

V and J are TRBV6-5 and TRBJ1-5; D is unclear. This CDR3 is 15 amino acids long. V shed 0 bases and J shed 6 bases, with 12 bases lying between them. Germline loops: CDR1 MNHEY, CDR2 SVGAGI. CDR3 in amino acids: CASSYSWAGTQPQHF. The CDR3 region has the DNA TGTGCCAGCAGTTACTCGTGGGCCGGTACTCAGCCCCAGCATTTT.

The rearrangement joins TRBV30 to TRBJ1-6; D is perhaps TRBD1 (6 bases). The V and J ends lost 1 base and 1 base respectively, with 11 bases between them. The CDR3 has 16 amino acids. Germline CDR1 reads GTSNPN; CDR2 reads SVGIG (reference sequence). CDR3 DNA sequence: TGTGCCTGGAGTGACCCAGGGGTTTCCTATAATTCACCCCTCCACTTT. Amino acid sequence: CAWSDPGVSYNSPLHF.

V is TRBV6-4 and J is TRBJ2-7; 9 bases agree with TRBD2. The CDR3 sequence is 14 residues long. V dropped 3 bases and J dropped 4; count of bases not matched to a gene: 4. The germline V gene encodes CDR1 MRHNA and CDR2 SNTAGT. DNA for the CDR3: TGTGCCAGCAGTGAAGCGGGAGGCGGGTACGAGCAGTACTTC. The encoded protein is CASSEAGGGYEQYF.

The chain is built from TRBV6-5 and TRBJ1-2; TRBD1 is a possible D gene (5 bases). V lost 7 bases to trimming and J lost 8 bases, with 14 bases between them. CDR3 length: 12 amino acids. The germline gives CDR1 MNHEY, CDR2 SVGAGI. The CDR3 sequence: CASNGEGRGYTF. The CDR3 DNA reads TGTGCCAGCAACGGGGAGGGGCGCGGCTACACCTTC.

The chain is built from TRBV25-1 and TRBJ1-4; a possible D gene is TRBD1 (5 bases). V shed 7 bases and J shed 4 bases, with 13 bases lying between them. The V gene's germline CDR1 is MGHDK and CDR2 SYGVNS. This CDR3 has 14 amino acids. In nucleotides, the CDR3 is TGTGCCAGCACTTCATGGGGCCTTAATGAAAAACTGTTTTTT. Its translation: CASTSWGLNEKLFF.

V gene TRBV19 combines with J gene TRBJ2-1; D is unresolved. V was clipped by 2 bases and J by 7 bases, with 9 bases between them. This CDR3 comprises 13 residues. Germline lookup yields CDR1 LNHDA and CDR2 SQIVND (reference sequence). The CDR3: CASSIFGSNEQFF. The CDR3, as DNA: TGTGCCAGTAGTATATTCGGGTCGAATGAGCAGTTCTTC.

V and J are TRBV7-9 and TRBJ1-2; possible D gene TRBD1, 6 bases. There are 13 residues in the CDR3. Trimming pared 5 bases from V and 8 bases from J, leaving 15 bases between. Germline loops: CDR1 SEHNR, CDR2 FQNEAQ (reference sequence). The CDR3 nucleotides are TGTGCCAGCAGCCCTACAGGGTTCAGCGGCTACACCTTC. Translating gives CASSPTGFSGYTF.

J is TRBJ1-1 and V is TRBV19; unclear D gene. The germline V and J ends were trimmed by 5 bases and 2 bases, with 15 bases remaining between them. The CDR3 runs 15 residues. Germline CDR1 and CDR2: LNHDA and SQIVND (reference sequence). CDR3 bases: TGTGCCAGTAGTCTTTTCGGAGGCGGAAACACTGAAGCTTTCTTT. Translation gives CASSLFGGGNTEAFF. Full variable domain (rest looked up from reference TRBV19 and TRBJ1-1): DGGITQSPKYLFRKEGQNVTLSCEQNLNHDAMYWYRQDPGQGLRLIYYSQIVNDFQKGDIAEGYSVSREKKESFPLTVTSAQKNPTAFYLCASSLFGGGNTEAFFGQGTRLTVV.

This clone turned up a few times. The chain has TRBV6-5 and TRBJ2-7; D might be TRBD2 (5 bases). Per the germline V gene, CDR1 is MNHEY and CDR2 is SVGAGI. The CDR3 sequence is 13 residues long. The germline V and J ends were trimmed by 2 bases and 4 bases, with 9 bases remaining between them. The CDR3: CASSYQRGYEQYF. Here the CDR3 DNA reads TGTGCCAGCAGTTACCAGCGAGGGTACGAGCAGTACTTC.

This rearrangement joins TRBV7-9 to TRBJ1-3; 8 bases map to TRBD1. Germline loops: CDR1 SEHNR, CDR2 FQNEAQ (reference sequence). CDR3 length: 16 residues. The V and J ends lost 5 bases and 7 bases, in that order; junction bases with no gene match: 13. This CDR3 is CASSTRTGTMRNTIYF. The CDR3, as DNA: TGTGCCAGCAGCACAAGGACAGGGACGATGAGGAACACCATATATTTT.

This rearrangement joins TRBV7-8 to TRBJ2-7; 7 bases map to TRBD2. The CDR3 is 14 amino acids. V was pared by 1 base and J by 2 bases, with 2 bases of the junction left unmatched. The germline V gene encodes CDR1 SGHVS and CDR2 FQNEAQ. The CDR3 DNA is TGTGCCAGCAGCTTAGAACGGGGGGCCTACGAGCAGTACTTC. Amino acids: CASSLERGAYEQYF.

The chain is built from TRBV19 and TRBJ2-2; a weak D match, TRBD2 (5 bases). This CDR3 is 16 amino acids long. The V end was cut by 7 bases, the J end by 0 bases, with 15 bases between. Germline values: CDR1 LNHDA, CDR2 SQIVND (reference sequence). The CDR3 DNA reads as TGTGCCAGTAAGGAGGTAGCGCGTACGAACACCGGGGAGCTGTTTTTT. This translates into CASKEVARTNTGELFF.

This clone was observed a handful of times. The CDR3 DNA sequence: TGTGCCAGCAGTTACTCCTTGACAGGGGGTTTGACTGAAGCTTTCTTT. Translation gives CASSYSLTGGLTEAFF. This chain joins TRBV6-5 and TRBJ1-1; 9 bases are a match to TRBD1. The CDR3 spans 16 residues. CDR1 is MNHEY, CDR2 SVGAGI, per germline. Trimming took 0 bases from V and 5 from J; bases not matched to a gene: 7.